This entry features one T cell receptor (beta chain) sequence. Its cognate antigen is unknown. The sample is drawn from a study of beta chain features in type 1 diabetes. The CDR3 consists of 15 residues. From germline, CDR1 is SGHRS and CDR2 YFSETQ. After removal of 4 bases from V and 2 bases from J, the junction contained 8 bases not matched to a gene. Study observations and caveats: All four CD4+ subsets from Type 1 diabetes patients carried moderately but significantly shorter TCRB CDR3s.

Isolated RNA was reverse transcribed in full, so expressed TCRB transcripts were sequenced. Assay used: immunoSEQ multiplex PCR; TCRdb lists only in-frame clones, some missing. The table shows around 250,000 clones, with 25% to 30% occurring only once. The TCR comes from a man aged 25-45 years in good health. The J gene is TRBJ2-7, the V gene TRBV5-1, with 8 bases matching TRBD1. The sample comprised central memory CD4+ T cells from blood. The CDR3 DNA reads TGCGCCAGCAGCCCAGGGACAGGTTTGACCTACGAGCAGTACTTC. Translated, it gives CASSPGTGLTYEQYF.